This T cell receptor beta chain originates from a study of T cell changes during pregnancy in multiple sclerosis. TCRdb's copy holds only in-frame clones and misses some; the assay was immunoSEQ multiplex PCR. This sample yields about 93,000 clones, of which roughly nine tenths are seen a single time; less than 2% belongs to the top ten. Trimming left V 1 base short and J 8 bases short, with 12 bases between. The CDR3 has 15 amino acids. Germline V gene data show CDR1 as LNHNV and CDR2 as YYDKDF (reference sequence). The J gene is TRBJ1-6, the V gene TRBV15; D not certain. The material sequenced was peripheral blood, taken after pregnancy. This receptor was identified in a female donor in good health, enrolled as a control in a pregnancy study. Here the CDR3 DNA reads TGTGCCACCAGCAGAGTGGCGGGCTCGGATTCACCCCTCCACTTT. Translated, it gives CATSRVAGSDSPLHF.